These T cell receptor beta chains were read from a single sample in a study of cytomegalovirus exposure and HLA in healthy donors. TCRdb keeps only in-frame clones here, not all; method: immunoSEQ multiplex PCR. Of roughly 190,000 clones listed, roughly 13% are singletons. The sample consisted of PBMCs. All receptors come from a man in his fifties or sixties in good health and CMV-seropositive. Both conserved end residues are part of each CDR3. The order of the fields is clone size, J gene, D gene, V gene, CDR3 DNA, CDR3 protein. The D gene is left open where the match is weak. Size is omitted from some rows. Given values are once, few, many or a class for expanded clones.

abundance: NA; j_gene: TRBJ1-5; d_gene: NA; v_gene: TRBV5-1; CDR3nt: TGCGCCAGCAGCTTGGAGGGGACACTTTATCAGCCCCAGCATTTT; CDR3aa: CASSLEGTLYQPQHF
abundance: NA; j_gene: TRBJ2-1; d_gene: TRBD1; v_gene: TRBV5-1; CDR3nt: TGCGCCAGCAGCTTACAGGGGGCTCACTACAATGAGCAGTTCTTC; CDR3aa: CASSLQGAHYNEQFF
abundance: NA; j_gene: TRBJ1-6; d_gene: NA; v_gene: TRBV6-5; CDR3nt: TGTGCCACCCAGTCCTATAATTCACCCCTCCACTTT; CDR3aa: CATQSYNSPLHF
abundance: NA; j_gene: TRBJ1-6; d_gene: NA; v_gene: TRBV11-3; CDR3nt: TGTGCCAGCAGCTCCGCCCGGGGTCGTAATTCACCCCTCCACTTT; CDR3aa: CASSSARGRNSPLHF
abundance: NA; j_gene: TRBJ1-3; d_gene: NA; v_gene: TRBV6-5; CDR3nt: TGTGCCAGCAGTTACTTGGGGAGCTCTGGAAACACCATATATTTT; CDR3aa: CASSYLGSSGNTIYF
abundance: NA; j_gene: TRBJ2-7; d_gene: NA; v_gene: TRBV30; CDR3nt: TGTGCCTGGAGTGTAGGGCGGGGCTCCTACGAGCAGTACTTC; CDR3aa: CAWSVGRGSYEQYF
abundance: NA; j_gene: TRBJ2-2; d_gene: TRBD1; v_gene: TRBV7-7; CDR3nt: TGTGCTAGCAGAGACAGGGACCTAAACACCGGGGAGCTGTTTTTT; CDR3aa: CASRDRDLNTGELFF
abundance: NA; j_gene: TRBJ1-3; d_gene: NA; v_gene: TRBV6-1; CDR3nt: TGTGCCAGCAGAATCGACCGGGTCTCTGGAAACACCATATATTTT; CDR3aa: CASRIDRVSGNTIYF
abundance: few; j_gene: TRBJ1-1; d_gene: TRBD1; v_gene: TRBV28; CDR3nt: TGTGCCAGCAGAAGTGGGACAGCCAGCACTGAAGCTTTCTTT; CDR3aa: CASRSGTASTEAFF
abundance: NA; j_gene: TRBJ1-2; d_gene: NA; v_gene: TRBV30; CDR3nt: TGTGCCTGGAGTATCGGAGGAGGGGTCGGCTACACCTTC; CDR3aa: CAWSIGGGVGYTF
abundance: few; j_gene: TRBJ1-6; d_gene: NA; v_gene: TRBV7-2; CDR3nt: TGTGCCAGCAGCTCGACCAGGAATTCACCCCTCCACTTT; CDR3aa: CASSSTRNSPLHF
abundance: NA; j_gene: TRBJ2-4; d_gene: NA; v_gene: TRBV10-3; CDR3nt: TGTGCCATCAGTGAGTCAGGGGTTCTAGCCAAAAACATTCAGTACTTC; CDR3aa: CAISESGVLAKNIQYF
abundance: few; j_gene: TRBJ1-2; d_gene: TRBD1; v_gene: TRBV28; CDR3nt: TGTGCCAGCAGTTCGACAGGGGGAGGCTACACCTTC; CDR3aa: CASSSTGGGYTF
abundance: few; j_gene: TRBJ1-1; d_gene: NA; v_gene: TRBV18; CDR3nt: TGTGCCAGCTCCGCCCTGGACCATGAGGGTCTGTCTGAAGCTTTCTTT; CDR3aa: CASSALDHEGLSEAFF
abundance: NA; j_gene: TRBJ2-5; d_gene: TRBD2; v_gene: TRBV7-2; CDR3nt: TGTGCCAGCAGCACCCGACTAGCGGGGGTGGGGACCCAGTACTTC; CDR3aa: CASSTRLAGVGTQYF
abundance: NA; j_gene: TRBJ2-3; d_gene: TRBD2; v_gene: TRBV5-4; CDR3nt: TGTGCCAGCAGCCCTGGACTAGCGGGGGGCTCGGGGGCAGATACGCAGTATTTT; CDR3aa: CASSPGLAGGSGADTQYF
abundance: NA; j_gene: TRBJ2-1; d_gene: TRBD2; v_gene: TRBV30; CDR3nt: TGTGCCTGGAGCCTAGCTAGCGGGGGGTACAATGAGCAGTTCTTC; CDR3aa: CAWSLASGGYNEQFF
abundance: NA; j_gene: TRBJ1-2; d_gene: NA; v_gene: TRBV29-1; CDR3nt: TGCAGCGTTGAAGGGCGGGCGGAGGGCTACACCTTC; CDR3aa: CSVEGRAEGYTF
abundance: few; j_gene: TRBJ1-1; d_gene: NA; v_gene: TRBV6-1; CDR3nt: TGTGCCAGCACCCCCCTGGCGGGGGGACTCACTGAAGCTTTCTTT; CDR3aa: CASTPLAGGLTEAFF
abundance: few; j_gene: TRBJ2-3; d_gene: NA; v_gene: TRBV19; CDR3nt: TGTGCCAGTAGTATAGAGGGTCTCTCCGGGGATACGCAGTATTTT; CDR3aa: CASSIEGLSGDTQYF
abundance: NA; j_gene: TRBJ2-7; d_gene: NA; v_gene: TRBV6-1; CDR3nt: TGTGCCTGCTCCTCTAGATCCCAGTACTTC; CDR3aa: CACSSRSQYF
abundance: NA; j_gene: TRBJ1-4; d_gene: NA; v_gene: TRBV5-1; CDR3nt: TGCGCCAGCAGCTTGGCCATCAGTTCTAATGAAAAACTGTTTTTT; CDR3aa: CASSLAISSNEKLFF
abundance: few; j_gene: TRBJ1-1; d_gene: TRBD1; v_gene: TRBV5-1; CDR3nt: TGCGCCAGCAGCTCACGACAGGGCCGGACTGAAGCTTTCTTT; CDR3aa: CASSSRQGRTEAFF
abundance: once; j_gene: TRBJ2-7; d_gene: TRBD2; v_gene: TRBV7-3; CDR3nt: TGTGCCAGCAGCCGGACAATAGGGACTAGCCGCTACGAGCAGTACTTC; CDR3aa: CASSRTIGTSRYEQYF
abundance: NA; j_gene: TRBJ2-3; d_gene: NA; v_gene: TRBV7-7; CDR3nt: TGTGCCAGCAGCCCCGAGGTGGGACGGAGGGGAGATACGCAGTATTTT; CDR3aa: CASSPEVGRRGDTQYF
abundance: NA; j_gene: TRBJ2-3; d_gene: NA; v_gene: TRBV7-7; CDR3nt: TGTGCTAGCAGCTTAACCTCAGGGGTGAAAGATACGCAGTATTTT; CDR3aa: CASSLTSGVKDTQYF
abundance: NA; j_gene: TRBJ1-2; d_gene: TRBD1; v_gene: TRBV4-1; CDR3nt: TGCGCCAGCAGCCATGAAGGGAGACAGGGCCCTAACTATGGCTACACCTTC; CDR3aa: CASSHEGRQGPNYGYTF